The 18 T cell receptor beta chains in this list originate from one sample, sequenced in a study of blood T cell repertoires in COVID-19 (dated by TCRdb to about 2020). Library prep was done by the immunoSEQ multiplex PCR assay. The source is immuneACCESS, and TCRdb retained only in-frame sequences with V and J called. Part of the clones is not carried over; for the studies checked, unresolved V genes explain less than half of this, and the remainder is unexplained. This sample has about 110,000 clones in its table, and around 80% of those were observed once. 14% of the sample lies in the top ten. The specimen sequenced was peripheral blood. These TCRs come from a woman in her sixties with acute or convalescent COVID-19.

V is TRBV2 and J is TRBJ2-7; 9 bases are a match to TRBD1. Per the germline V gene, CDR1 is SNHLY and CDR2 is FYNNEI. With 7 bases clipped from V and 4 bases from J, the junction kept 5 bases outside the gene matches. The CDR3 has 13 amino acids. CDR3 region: CASNTGQGYEQYF. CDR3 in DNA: TGTGCCAGCAATACGGGACAGGGTTACGAGCAGTACTTC.

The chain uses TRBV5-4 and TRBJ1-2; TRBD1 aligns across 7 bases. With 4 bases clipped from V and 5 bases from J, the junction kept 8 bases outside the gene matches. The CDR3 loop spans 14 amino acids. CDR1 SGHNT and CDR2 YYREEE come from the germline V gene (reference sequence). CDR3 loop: CASSQENRGYGYTF. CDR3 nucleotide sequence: TGTGCCAGCAGCCAGGAGAACAGGGGTTATGGCTACACCTTC.

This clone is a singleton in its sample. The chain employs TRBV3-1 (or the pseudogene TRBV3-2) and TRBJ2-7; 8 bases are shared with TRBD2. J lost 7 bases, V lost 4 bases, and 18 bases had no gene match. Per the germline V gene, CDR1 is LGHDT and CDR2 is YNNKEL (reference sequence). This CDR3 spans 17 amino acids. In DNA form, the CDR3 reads TGTGCCAGCAGCCCGACTAGCGACCCTTTCGTCGGGGGAGAGCAGTACTTC. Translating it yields CASSPTSDPFVGGEQYF.

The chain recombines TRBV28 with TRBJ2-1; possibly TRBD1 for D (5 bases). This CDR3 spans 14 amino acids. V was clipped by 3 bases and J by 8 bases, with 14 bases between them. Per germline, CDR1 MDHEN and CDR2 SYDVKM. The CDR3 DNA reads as TGTGCCAGCAGTTTCAGACAGCCGAACGATGAGCAGTTCTTC. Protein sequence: CASSFRQPNDEQFF.

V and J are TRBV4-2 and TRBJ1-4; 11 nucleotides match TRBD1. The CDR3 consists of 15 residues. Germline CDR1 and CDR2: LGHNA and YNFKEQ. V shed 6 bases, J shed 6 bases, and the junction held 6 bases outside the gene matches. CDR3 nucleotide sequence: TGTGCCAGCAGGGACAGGGGGCGTTCGGATGAAAAACTGTTTTTT. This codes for CASRDRGRSDEKLFF.

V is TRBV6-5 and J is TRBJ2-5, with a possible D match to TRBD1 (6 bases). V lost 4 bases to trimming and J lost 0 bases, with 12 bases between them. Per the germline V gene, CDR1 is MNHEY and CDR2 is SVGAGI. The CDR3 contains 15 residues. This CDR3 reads CASSLRGTNQETQYF. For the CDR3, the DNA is TGTGCCAGCAGTTTGAGGGGGACCAACCAAGAGACCCAGTACTTC.

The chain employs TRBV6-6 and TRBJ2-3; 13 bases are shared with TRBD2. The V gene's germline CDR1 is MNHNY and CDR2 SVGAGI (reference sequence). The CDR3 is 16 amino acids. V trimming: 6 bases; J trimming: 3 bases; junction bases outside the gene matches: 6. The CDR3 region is CASSHGTSGVTDTQYF. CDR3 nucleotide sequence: TGTGCCAGCAGCCACGGGACTAGCGGGGTAACAGATACGCAGTATTTT.

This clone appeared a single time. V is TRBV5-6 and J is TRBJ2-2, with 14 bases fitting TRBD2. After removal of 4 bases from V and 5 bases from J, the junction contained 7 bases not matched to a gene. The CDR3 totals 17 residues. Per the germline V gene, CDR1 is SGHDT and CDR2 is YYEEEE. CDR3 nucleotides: TGTGCCAGCAGCGGGGGGACTAGCGGGAGAGTTACCGGGGAGCTGTTTTTT. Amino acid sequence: CASSGGTSGRVTGELFF.

The chain's CDR3 is CASSQLAGGQETQYF. CDR3 DNA: TGTGCCAGCAGCCAATTAGCGGGGGGACAAGAGACCCAGTACTTC. This chain links TRBV4-2 with TRBJ2-5; TRBD2 agrees at 10 bases. Germline lookup yields CDR1 LGHNA and CDR2 YNFKEQ. The J segment lost 2 bases and the V segment lost 2 bases, leaving 2 bases of the junction unmatched. The CDR3 loop spans 15 amino acids.

This CDR3 reads CASSQGLAGGTDTQYF. The CDR3 DNA reads TGCGCCAGCAGCCAGGGACTAGCGGGGGGGACAGATACGCAGTATTTT. The V and J genes are TRBV5-1 and TRBJ2-3; 16 bases fit TRBD2. The CDR3 consists of 16 residues. Germline V gene lookup returns CDR1 SGHRS and CDR2 YFSETQ. The trim removed 4 bases at V and 3 bases at J, leaving 2 bases unmatched.

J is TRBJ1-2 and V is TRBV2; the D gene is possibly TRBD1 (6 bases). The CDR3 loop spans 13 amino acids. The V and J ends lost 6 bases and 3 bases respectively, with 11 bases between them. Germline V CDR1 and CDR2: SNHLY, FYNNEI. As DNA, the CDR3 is TGTGCCAGCAGGTTCAGGACAGACTATGGCTACACCTTC. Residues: CASRFRTDYGYTF.

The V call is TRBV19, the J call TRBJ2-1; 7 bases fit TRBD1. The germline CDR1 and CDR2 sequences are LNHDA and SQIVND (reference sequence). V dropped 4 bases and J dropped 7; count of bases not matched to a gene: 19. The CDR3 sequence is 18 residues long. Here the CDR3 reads CASSTIHTKPDRANEQFF. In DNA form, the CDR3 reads TGTGCCAGTAGTACCATTCACACTAAACCCGACAGGGCAAATGAGCAGTTCTTC.

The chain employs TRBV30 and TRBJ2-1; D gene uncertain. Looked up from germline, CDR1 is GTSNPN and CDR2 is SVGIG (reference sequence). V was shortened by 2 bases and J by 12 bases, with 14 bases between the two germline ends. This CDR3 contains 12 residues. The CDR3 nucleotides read TGTGCCTGGAGTCCAAAAGGCGGTTGGCAGTTCTTC. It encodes CAWSPKGGWQFF.

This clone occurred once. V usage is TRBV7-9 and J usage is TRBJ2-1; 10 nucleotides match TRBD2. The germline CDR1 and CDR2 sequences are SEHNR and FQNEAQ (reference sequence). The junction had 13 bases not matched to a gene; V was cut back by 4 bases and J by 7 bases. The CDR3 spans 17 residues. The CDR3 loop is CASSWPPSGGTRNEQFF. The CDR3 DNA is TGTGCCAGCAGCTGGCCCCCTAGCGGGGGTACGCGAAATGAGCAGTTCTTC.

The CDR3 loop reads CASSSPGQGGYGYTF. In nucleotides, the CDR3 is TGTGCCAGCAGTTCCCCTGGACAGGGGGGGTATGGCTACACCTTC. V and J are TRBV28 and TRBJ1-2, with 10 bases lining up with TRBD1. Looked up from germline, CDR1 is MDHEN and CDR2 is SYDVKM. Losses at the gene ends were 4 bases for V and 5 bases for J; bases not matched to a gene: 7. The CDR3 contains 15 residues.

DNA of the CDR3: TGCGCCAGCAGCCCGGGACAGGGGACTAGCGGACCCAAATACAATGAGCAGTTCTTC. Residues: CASSPGQGTSGPKYNEQFF. The chain joins TRBV5-1 to TRBJ2-1; D perhaps matches TRBD2 (11 bases). V was shortened by 4 bases and J by 4 bases, with 27 bases between the two germline ends. Germline values: CDR1 SGHRS, CDR2 YFSETQ. The CDR3 runs 19 residues.

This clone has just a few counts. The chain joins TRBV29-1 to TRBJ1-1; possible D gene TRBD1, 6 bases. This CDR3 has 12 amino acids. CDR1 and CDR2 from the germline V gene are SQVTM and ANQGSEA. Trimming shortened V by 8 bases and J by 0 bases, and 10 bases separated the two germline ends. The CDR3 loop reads CSSGDMNTEAFF. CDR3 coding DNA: TGCAGCTCCGGGGACATGAACACTGAAGCTTTCTTT.

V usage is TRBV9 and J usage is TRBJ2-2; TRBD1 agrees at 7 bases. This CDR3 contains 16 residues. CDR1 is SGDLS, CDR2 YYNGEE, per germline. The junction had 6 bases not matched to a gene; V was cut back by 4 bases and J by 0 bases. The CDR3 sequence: CASSSGDSPNTGELFF. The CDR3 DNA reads TGTGCCAGCAGCTCCGGGGACAGCCCGAACACCGGGGAGCTGTTTTTT.